This T cell receptor (beta chain) was observed in a study of T cells after somatic rescue of genetic block. This clone was recorded once. The CDR3 runs 11 residues. The germline CDR1 and CDR2 sequences are SNHLY and FYNNEI. Trimming shortened V by 4 bases and J by 5 bases, and 5 bases separated the two germline ends. Assay: immunoSEQ multiplex PCR; the TCRdb copy retains only in-frame clones and omits some. The table includes 10,000 to 15,000 clones, 65% to 85% detected once. The chain is built from TRBV2 and TRBJ2-5; D gene unclear. The clonotype comes from a boy aged 5-17 years. The sample consisted of peripheral blood mononuclear cells (PBMCs). The CDR3 DNA is TGTGCCAGCAGTGGGGCGGAGACCCAGTACTTC. This encodes CASSGAETQYF.